This T cell receptor (beta chain) originates from a study of monozygotic twins with inflammatory bowel disease. As concerns this clonotype: The antigen is undetermined.

Findings and limits, study-wide: Distinction of different T cell subtypes was not possible.

The CDR3 totals 15 residues. Germline CDR1 reads MDHEN; CDR2 reads SYDVKM. After re-calling the 5' RACE reads, TCRdb lists one entry per CDR3 protein, DNA absent. The table lists approximately 390,000 distinct CDR3 sequences. The chain joins TRBV28 to TRBJ1-1; absent DNA, TCRdb's TRBD1 call cannot be checked. The sample consisted of blood. The origin of this receptor is a human donor with ulcerative colitis or Crohn's disease, or a healthy co-twin of an affected twin (not recorded which). The CDR3: CASIPTTSRGTEAFF.